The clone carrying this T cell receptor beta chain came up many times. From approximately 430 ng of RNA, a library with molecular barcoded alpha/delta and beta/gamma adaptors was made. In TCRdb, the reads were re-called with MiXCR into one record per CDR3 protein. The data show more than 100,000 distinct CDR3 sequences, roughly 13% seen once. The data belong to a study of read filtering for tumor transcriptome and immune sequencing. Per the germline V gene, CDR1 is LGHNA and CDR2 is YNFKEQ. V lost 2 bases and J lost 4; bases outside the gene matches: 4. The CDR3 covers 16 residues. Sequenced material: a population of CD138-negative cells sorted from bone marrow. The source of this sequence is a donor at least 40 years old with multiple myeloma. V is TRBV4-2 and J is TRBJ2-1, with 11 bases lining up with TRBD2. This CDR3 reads CASSQSSGRQYNEQFF. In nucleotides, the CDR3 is TGTGCCAGCAGCCAATCTAGCGGGAGGCAATACAATGAGCAGTTCTTC.